A single T cell receptor (beta chain) is shown here with its context. Its antigen is unknown. The data belong to a study of shared clonotypes between healthy human individuals. Produced via immunoSEQ multiplex PCR; TCRdb's table is partial and in-frame only. The repertoire holds roughly 2.1 million clones, with under 95% as singletons. Study-wide results and caveats: Estimated richness was generally greater in naive than memory subsets. Clonotype sharing among donors, it was expected, would be affected by sequencing depth. Generation probabilities of non-shared clonotypes were lower (relative to those shared by all four donors).

Naive CD8 cells comprised CD45RO-negative, CCR7-positively selected cells, excluding terminally differentiated effector memory CD45RA+ cells. V shed 2 bases and J shed 8 bases, with 9 bases lying between them. The CDR3 sequence is 12 residues long. Per the germline V gene, CDR1 is MDHEN and CDR2 is SYDVKM. The TCR was taken from a man aged 18 to 29 in good health. Some clones in this sample may be carry-over from other donors' samples. The gene calls are TRBV28 and TRBJ1-1; D perhaps matches TRBD1 (5 bases). Sequencing input: naive CD8+ T cells from PBMCs. CDR3 in amino acids: CASSLNEGEAFF. Here the CDR3 DNA reads TGTGCCAGCAGTTTAAATGAGGGGGAAGCTTTCTTT.